The clone carrying this T cell receptor beta chain was counted a few times. What it binds is not known. Every sorted population was more than 95% pure. These data come from a study of beta chain features in type 1 diabetes. Study-wide results and limits: Shortening of TCRB CDR3s, moderate but significant, appeared in all four CD4+ subsets of Type 1 diabetes patients.

Expressed TCRB transcripts were sequenced because the entire RNA isolate underwent reverse transcription. Sequenced by immunoSEQ multiplex PCR; TCRdb stores in-frame clones only, minus some. The sample has 250,000 to 300,000 clones, roughly 25% seen once. CDR1 MDHEN and CDR2 SYDVKM come from the germline V gene. The CDR3 consists of 16 residues. The V gene end was trimmed by 2 bases and the J gene end by 3 bases; junction bases not matched to a gene: 8. The gene calls are TRBV28 and TRBJ2-7; 9 nucleotides line up with TRBD1. The clonotype was recovered from a woman aged 30 to 39 with type 1 diabetes. Sequenced sample: naive CD4+ T cells from blood. The CDR3 DNA reads as TGTGCCAGCAGTTTACCGGGACAGGGTCTGATCTACGAGCAGTACTTC. It codes for CASSLPGQGLIYEQYF.